At least ten counts were recorded for the clone carrying this T cell receptor beta chain. The sample originates from a study of patients and donors after allogeneic stem cell transplantation. This CDR3 has 12 residues. Trimming left V 6 bases short and J 1 base short, with 6 bases between. TCRdb ran MiXCR on the RT-PCR reads and lists one entry per CDR3 protein. This sample yields 400,000 to 500,000 distinct CDR3 sequences, of which roughly 16% are seen a single time; just over 7% belongs to the top ten. V is TRBV12-3 or TRBV12-4 and J is TRBJ1-1; D unresolved. Material for sequencing was blood, either unsorted or a sorted T cell fraction (not recorded which). The clonotype was recovered from a human donor who was either an allogeneic HSCT recipient or a stem cell or donor lymphocyte infusion donor (not recorded which). It is not recorded whose cells these are; they may come from a transplant donor. The CDR3 coding sequence is TGTGCCAGCAGCTTCGGGAACACTGAAGCTTTCTTT. Translated: CASSFGNTEAFF.